The source of this T cell receptor (beta chain) is a study of shared clonotypes between healthy human individuals. CD4+ cells yielded CD45RA+ naive and CD45RA-negative memory subsets. Findings and caveats of the study: Investigators expected sequencing depth to affect clonotype sharing among donors.

Concerning this clone: Its specificity is not known.

V trimming: 5 bases; J trimming: 2 bases; junction bases outside the gene matches: 5. Germline loops: CDR1 LGHNA, CDR2 YSLEER. There are 16 residues in the CDR3. Assay: immunoSEQ multiplex PCR; the TCRdb copy retains only in-frame clones and omits some. The data hold some 980,000 clones, with over 75% observed a single time. The chain employs TRBV4-3 and TRBJ2-1; 11 positions agree with TRBD1. The source material was memory CD4+ T cells sorted from blood. This sample's subset: CD45RA-negative fraction. The origin of this receptor is a man younger than 30 in good health. In nucleotides, the CDR3 is TGCGCCAGCAGCGCGCGGACAGGGGGCGCCTACAATGAGCAGTTCTTC. It translates to CASSARTGGAYNEQFF.